These 23 T cell receptor beta chains were all obtained from the same sample, sequenced in a study of OX40 agonist ivuxolimab in advanced cancers. Data came from immunoSEQ multiplex PCR; TCRdb stores just in-frame clones and leaves some out. Among about 46,000 clones, 90% to 95% were seen once, and the ten largest hold roughly 5%. The sequenced sample was CD4+ or CD8+ T cells sorted from blood, obtained in a trial of the OX40 agonist ivuxolimab. Receptors originate from an adult with an advanced solid tumor such as melanoma, head and neck, liver or kidney cancer.

CDR3 DNA: TGCGCCAGCAGCTTGAGAAGGGGGGTAGGAGAGACCCAGTACTTC. It encodes CASSLRRGVGETQYF. The rearrangement uses TRBV5-1 and TRBJ2-5; D tentatively fits TRBD1 or TRBD2 (6 bases each). The CDR3 length is 15 residues. V lost 1 base to trimming and J lost 4 bases, with 14 bases between them. Germline loops: CDR1 SGHRS, CDR2 YFSETQ.

V and J are TRBV7-6 and TRBJ2-3; D ambiguous. CDR3 length equals 15 residues. The V and J ends lost 2 bases and 0 bases respectively, with 9 bases between them. Germline V gives CDR1 SGHVS, CDR2 FNYEAQ. The CDR3 bases are TGTGCCAGCAGCTTAATCCACACTAGCACAGATACGCAGTATTTT. Its protein is CASSLIHTSTDTQYF.

J is TRBJ1-1 and V is TRBV5-4; D not resolved. Germline V gene sequence: CDR1 SGHNT, CDR2 YYREEE (reference sequence). This CDR3 comprises 13 residues. The V and J ends lost 2 bases and 4 bases respectively, with 9 bases between them. The CDR3 sequence: CASSLGQFTEAFF. CDR3 DNA sequence: TGTGCCAGCAGCTTAGGGCAGTTCACTGAAGCTTTCTTT.

The chain recombines TRBV4-3 with TRBJ2-3, with D unresolved. Trimming removed 1 base at V and 3 bases at J, with 20 bases between. The CDR3 contains 18 residues. CDR1 and CDR2 from the germline V gene are LGHNA and YSLEER. The CDR3 spells CASSQGLSSQKGTDTQYF. Written as DNA, the CDR3 is TGCGCCAGCAGCCAAGGTTTGTCCAGCCAGAAAGGGACAGATACGCAGTATTTT.

This clone was picked up a small number of times. The chain uses TRBV19 and TRBJ1-2; 7 nucleotides line up with TRBD1. The CDR3 totals 12 residues. Trimming cost V 8 bases and J 7 bases; bases outside gene matches: 7. The germline V gene encodes CDR1 LNHDA and CDR2 SQIVND (reference sequence). The CDR3 DNA reads as TGTGCCAGTGAGACAGGGACTCTTGGCTACACCTTC. It specifies CASETGTLGYTF.

Regarding this clone: Other DNA sequences within the sample encode an identical CDR3. This sequence joins TRBV9 and TRBJ2-6; D gene uncertain. The CDR3 covers 15 residues. The germline CDR1 and CDR2 sequences are SGDLS and YYNGEE. V lost 0 bases to trimming and J lost 0 bases, with 4 bases between them. CDR3 bases: TGTGCCAGCAGCGTAGGCGGCTCTGGGGCCAACGTCCTGACTTTC. This encodes CASSVGGSGANVLTF.

V usage is TRBV6-5 and J usage is TRBJ2-7; D is perhaps TRBD2 (6 bases). Trimming removed 2 bases at V and 3 bases at J, with 17 bases between. Germline CDR1 reads MNHEY; CDR2 reads SVGAGI. This CDR3 spans 16 amino acids. The CDR3 sequence is CASSYRRGAGIYEQYF. DNA of the CDR3: TGTGCCAGCAGTTACAGACGGGGAGCGGGCATCTACGAGCAGTACTTC.

The chain is built from TRBV16 and TRBJ2-3; D is unclear. There are 14 residues in the CDR3. Germline lookup yields CDR1 KGHSY and CDR2 FQNENV. Trimming took 4 bases from V and 4 from J, leaving 12 bases between them. The CDR3, as DNA: TGTGCCAGCAGCCCCCGAGTGGTCGCAGATACGCAGTATTTT. Translation gives CASSPRVVADTQYF.

The chain links TRBV7-2 to TRBJ2-1, with 7 bases identical to TRBD2. Germline trimming cut 2 bases from V and 1 base from J; bases unmatched to any gene: 5. CDR1 and CDR2 from the germline V gene are SGHTA and FQGNSA. The CDR3 sequence is 16 residues long. In DNA, the CDR3 is TGTGCCAGCAGCTTATACCCAGCGGGGTCCTACAATGAGCAGTTCTTC. Protein: CASSLYPAGSYNEQFF.

The chain carries TRBV15 and TRBJ2-1; 7 bases line up with TRBD2. The V gene's germline CDR1 is LNHNV and CDR2 YYDKDF (reference sequence). Trimming at V came to 1 base and at J to 2 bases, leaving 5 bases not matched to a gene. CDR3 size: 16 residues. In nucleotides, the CDR3 is TGTGCCACCAGCAGAGTCTGGGCGGGAGCCTACAATGAGCAGTTCTTC. As protein: CATSRVWAGAYNEQFF.

The chain uses TRBV4-1 and TRBJ2-1; the D is unclear. The CDR3 spans 15 residues. Trimming stripped 1 base from V and 0 bases from J, with 7 bases between. In germline, CDR1 is MGHRA, CDR2 YSYEKL. The CDR3 is CASSQAPYSYNEQFF. DNA for the CDR3: TGCGCCAGCAGCCAAGCGCCGTACTCCTACAATGAGCAGTTCTTC.

V gene TRBV7-6 combines with J gene TRBJ2-7; D may be TRBD2 (6 bases). V shed 2 bases and J shed 6 bases, with 20 bases lying between them. CDR3 size: 16 residues. Germline loops: CDR1 SGHVS, CDR2 FNYEAQ. This CDR3 reads CASSLQGGEPPLEQYF. CDR3 in DNA: TGTGCCAGCAGCTTACAGGGAGGTGAACCCCCCCTCGAGCAGTACTTC.

This sequence joins TRBV28 and TRBJ2-5; 10 bases fit TRBD2. The CDR3 has 15 amino acids. CDR1 and CDR2 from the germline V gene are MDHEN and SYDVKM. Losses at the gene ends were 2 bases for V and 5 bases for J; bases not matched to a gene: 5. Written as DNA, the CDR3 is TGTGCCAGCAGTTTAAGCGGGGGGGCGTGGGAGACCCAGTACTTC. It codes for CASSLSGGAWETQYF.

The chain joins TRBV27 to TRBJ1-1, with 7 bases aligning to TRBD1. Germline V gene sequence: CDR1 MNHEY, CDR2 SMNVEV (reference sequence). The CDR3 spans 15 residues. The junction had 9 bases not matched to a gene; V was cut back by 0 bases and J by 8 bases. Written as DNA, the CDR3 is TGTGCCAGCAGTTTATCGACCTGGACAGGAGAGGAAGCTTTCTTT. Its protein product is CASSLSTWTGEEAFF.

The chain couples TRBV18 to TRBJ2-2; possible D gene TRBD2, 5 bases. The CDR3 has 16 amino acids. V was trimmed by 2 bases and J by 6 bases, leaving 16 bases between them. Germline loops: CDR1 KGHSH, CDR2 LQKENI. The CDR3 DNA is TGTGCCAGCTCACCAGCGAGGGATTCTGCGGCCGGGGAGCTGTTTTTT. Amino acids: CASSPARDSAAGELFF.

The chain links TRBV5-8 to TRBJ2-7; D gene uncertain. The CDR3 contains 14 residues. From germline, CDR1 is SGHTS and CDR2 YDEGEE. The V end was cut by 4 bases, the J end by 2 bases, with 13 bases between. CDR3 protein: CASSEPPIPYEQYF. The CDR3 bases are TGTGCCAGCAGCGAACCCCCCATCCCCTACGAGCAGTACTTC. Full variable domain (outside the CDR3, taken from reference TRBV5-8 and TRBJ2-7): EAGVTQSPTHLIKTRGQQATLRCSPISGHTSVYWYQQALGLGLQFLLWYDEGEERNRGNFPPRFSGRQFPNYSSELNVNALELEDSALYLCASSEPPIPYEQYFGPGTRLTVT.

The chain carries TRBV21-1 and TRBJ1-6; the listed D gene, TRBD1, was not tested against the DNA. TRBV21-1 is a pseudogene segment. The CDR3 is 15 residues long. This CDR3 is CASSKVGQRNSPLHF. CDR3 bases: TGTGCCAGCAGCAAAGTGGGACAGAGAAATTCACCCCTCCACTTT.

The chain carries TRBV19 and TRBJ2-7; 8 bases are shared with TRBD1. The V gene's germline CDR1 is LNHDA and CDR2 SQIVND (reference sequence). The CDR3 has 14 amino acids. J lost 6 bases, V lost 4 bases, and 8 bases had no gene match. DNA for the CDR3: TGTGCCAGTAGTAGTTGGACAGGGCTCGCCGAGCAGTACTTC. Translated, it gives CASSSWTGLAEQYF.

The chain employs TRBV5-1 and TRBJ1-1, with 9 positions matching TRBD1. The CDR3 is 17 residues long. The trim removed 0 bases at V and 0 bases at J, leaving 6 bases unmatched. CDR1 and CDR2 (germline): SGHRS, YFSETQ. Here the CDR3 DNA reads TGCGCCAGCAGCTTGGTGGGGACAGGGCATCTGAACACTGAAGCTTTCTTT. This codes for CASSLVGTGHLNTEAFF.

This chain joins TRBV27 and TRBJ2-7; TRBD2 is a possible D gene (5 bases). Germline V gene data show CDR1 as MNHEY and CDR2 as SMNVEV (reference sequence). V was clipped by 2 bases and J by 4 bases, with 18 bases between them. This CDR3 comprises 16 residues. The CDR3 DNA follows: TGTGCCAGCAGTTTAATTTTTACTAGTCTAAAGTACGAGCAGTACTTC. Its translation: CASSLIFTSLKYEQYF.

The sample holds one count of this clone. The V and J genes are TRBV9 and TRBJ2-2; possibly TRBD2 for D (5 bases). Deletions cut 7 bases from V and 8 bases from J, with 12 bases between. Germline V gene lookup returns CDR1 SGDLS and CDR2 YYNGEE. The CDR3 totals 12 residues. CDR3: CASRGLWGELFF. In nucleotides, the CDR3 is TGTGCCAGCCGGGGTTTATGGGGGGAGCTGTTTTTT.

V gene TRBV15 combines with J gene TRBJ2-3; D is ambiguous. Germline values: CDR1 LNHNV, CDR2 YYDKDF (reference sequence). V lost 4 bases and J lost 4, with 9 bases in between. The CDR3 sequence is 13 residues long. The CDR3 region is CATSKDNADTQYF. The DNA for the CDR3 is TGTGCCACCAGCAAAGACAACGCAGATACGCAGTATTTT.

This clone occurred once. The rearrangement uses TRBV9 and TRBJ1-1; D gene unclear. Germline V CDR1 and CDR2: SGDLS, YYNGEE. Trimming took 4 bases from V and 0 from J, leaving 13 bases between them. The CDR3 length is 15 residues. In DNA form, the CDR3 reads TGTGCCAGCAGCCCCTGGACCGTTCTGAACACTGAAGCTTTCTTT. Its protein is CASSPWTVLNTEAFF. The full variable domain, with the rest looked up from reference TRBV9 and TRBJ1-1, is DSGVTQTPKHLITATGQRVTLRCSPRSGDLSVYWYQQSLDQGLQFLIQYYNGEERAKGNILERFSAQQFPDLHSELNLSSLELGDSALYFCASSPWTVLNTEAFFGQGTRLTVV.